The sequence of this T cell receptor (beta chain) was determined in a study of CD8 T cells in ankylosing spondylitis. In TCRdb, the 5' RACE reads were re-called with MiXCR into one record per CDR3 protein. The data hold 100,000 to 150,000 distinct CDR3 sequences, with about an eighth observed a single time. Turning to this clonotype: The antigen remains undetermined.

CDR1 is SGHAT and CDR2 is FQNNGV in the germline V gene. Trimming removed 5 bases at V and 3 bases at J, with 10 bases between. This CDR3 contains 13 residues. Findings and limits, study-wide: A TCR beta motif of fewer than ten highly homologous variants seemed to mark ankylosing spondylitis blood.

The TCR comes from a female donor with ankylosing spondylitis or in good health (not recorded which). The rearrangement joins TRBV11-2 to TRBJ1-1; no reliable D call. Sequenced sample: blood, either unsorted or a sorted T cell fraction (not recorded which). The CDR3 spells CASSTLRDTEAFF. CDR3 nucleotides: TGTGCCAGCAGCACTCTAAGAGACACTGAAGCTTTCTTT.